A single sample is the source of the 11 T cell receptor beta chains below, sequenced in a study of siplizumab effects on memory and regulatory T cells. TCRdb keeps only in-frame clones here, not all; method: immunoSEQ multiplex PCR. The sample shows about 100,000 clones, more than 85% of them seen only once. Sequencing was performed on CD4+ T cells sorted from blood. Receptors were obtained from a human donor in good health.

The chain couples TRBV9 to TRBJ1-4; 9 bases are a match to TRBD1. V shed 4 bases and J 5 bases; nucleotides not matched to a gene: 6. CDR3 length: 15 residues. CDR1 and CDR2 (germline): SGDLS, YYNGEE. As DNA, the CDR3 is TGTGCCAGCAGCAGAGCCGGGACAGGGAATGAAAAACTGTTTTTT. It is translated as CASSRAGTGNEKLFF.

This chain connects TRBV7-9 to TRBJ2-2, with 8 bases lining up with TRBD2. The ends lost 4 bases at V and 2 bases at J; junction bases unmatched: 6. Germline V gene sequence: CDR1 SEHNR, CDR2 FQNEAQ (reference sequence). The CDR3 length is 16 residues. CDR3 in amino acids: CASSSPRGANTGELFF. The CDR3 DNA sequence: TGTGCCAGCAGCTCACCGCGGGGGGCCAACACCGGGGAGCTGTTTTTT.

The chain uses TRBV6-1 and TRBJ2-7; 8 nucleotides align to TRBD1. V was pared by 5 bases and J by 6 bases, with 9 bases of the junction left unmatched. This CDR3 spans 14 amino acids. Germline V gene lookup returns CDR1 MNHNS and CDR2 SASEGT. The CDR3 coding sequence is TGTGCCAGCAGTTCCGGGACAGGTCTCTCCGAGCAGTACTTC. Its translation: CASSSGTGLSEQYF.

The CDR3 sequence: CASSLSGAIGTNQPQHF. The CDR3 DNA follows: TGTGCCAGCAGTTTATCGGGGGCCATAGGGACGAATCAGCCCCAGCATTTT. The chain links TRBV27 to TRBJ1-5; TRBD1 is a possible D gene (6 bases). V lost 0 bases, J lost 4 bases, and 16 bases lay in between. The CDR3 is 17 residues long. Germline values: CDR1 MNHEY, CDR2 SMNVEV (reference sequence).

This clone was seen a handful of times. The chain links TRBV30 to TRBJ1-1, with a possible D match to TRBD1 (5 bases). The CDR3 is 12 residues long. Trimming cost V 4 bases and J 5 bases, with 11 bases left between them. Looked up from germline, CDR1 is GTSNPN and CDR2 is SVGIG (reference sequence). The CDR3 here is CAWKGSRTEAFF. In DNA, the CDR3 is TGTGCCTGGAAGGGGTCACGGACTGAAGCTTTCTTT. Based on the CDR3 plus reference TRBV30 and TRBJ1-1, the full variable domain is SQTIHQWPATLVQPVGSPLSLECTVEGTSNPNLYWYRQAAGRGLQLLFYSVGIGQISSEVPQNLSASRPQDRQFILSSKKLLLSDSGFYLCAWKGSRTEAFFGQGTRLTVV.

This chain connects TRBV28 to TRBJ1-4; the D gene is possibly TRBD1 (6 bases). Deletions cut 5 bases from V and 4 bases from J, with 14 bases between. CDR1 and CDR2 from the germline V gene are MDHEN and SYDVKM. This CDR3 has 15 residues. The CDR3 reads CASSRWTVINEKLFF. CDR3 nucleotides: TGTGCCAGCAGTCGGTGGACAGTCATTAATGAAAAACTGTTTTTT.

The V call is TRBV5-6, the J call TRBJ2-7; D may be TRBD1 (6 bases). V lost 4 bases to trimming and J lost 2 bases, with 16 bases between them. From germline, CDR1 is SGHDT and CDR2 YYEEEE. The CDR3 totals 15 residues. The CDR3 region is CASSPRQVPTYEQYF. In DNA form, the CDR3 reads TGTGCCAGCAGCCCGCGACAGGTTCCTACCTACGAGCAGTACTTC. Supplemented by reference TRBV5-6 and TRBJ2-7, the full variable domain reads DAGVTQSPTHLIKTRGQQVTLRCSPKSGHDTVSWYQQALGQGPQFIFQYYEEEERQRGNFPDRFSGHQFPNYSSELNVNALLLGDSALYLCASSPRQVPTYEQYFGPGTRLTVT.

The chain carries TRBV4-3 and TRBJ2-3; 7 bases line up with TRBD2. V gave up 0 bases and J gave up 0 bases; unmatched junction bases: 12. This CDR3 has 19 amino acids. Germline V gives CDR1 LGHNA, CDR2 YSLEER. Written as DNA, the CDR3 is TGCGCCAGCAGCCAAGATTTGGGTCGGGCTAGCGGTAGCACAGATACGCAGTATTTT. This encodes CASSQDLGRASGSTDTQYF.

The chain links TRBV6-5 to TRBJ1-2; D is uncertain. The V gene lost 6 bases and the J gene lost 0 bases, with 11 bases spanning the gap. Per the germline V gene, CDR1 is MNHEY and CDR2 is SVGAGI. This CDR3 is built from 14 residues. The CDR3 DNA reads as TGTGCCAGCAGACTTTCAGCTGCTAACTATGGCTACACCTTC. As protein: CASRLSAANYGYTF.

The J gene is TRBJ2-1, the V gene TRBV30; no clear D gene. The CDR3 runs 13 residues. The germline CDR1 and CDR2 sequences are GTSNPN and SVGIG (reference sequence). Trimming took 3 bases from V and 10 from J, leaving 16 bases between them. CDR3 sequence (DNA): TGTGCCTGGAGCCTCTCCGGGCTCGGGGAGCAGTTCTTC. Its translation: CAWSLSGLGEQFF.

This clone was recorded once. The rearrangement links TRBV28 to TRBJ1-2, with D perhaps TRBD1 (5 bases). The CDR3 covers 13 residues. Per the germline V gene, CDR1 is MDHEN and CDR2 is SYDVKM. The germline V and J ends were trimmed by 2 bases and 7 bases, with 11 bases remaining between them. This chain's CDR3 is CASSLVGAGGYTF. As DNA, the CDR3 is TGTGCCAGCAGTTTAGTAGGGGCAGGTGGCTACACCTTC.